A single sample gave rise to the 7 T cell receptor beta chains below, sequenced in a study of glioma-infiltrating T cells (dated by TCRdb to the mid-2010s). Sequencing was carried out with an Illumina MiSeq. TCR alpha and beta CDR3 regions were amplified with the iRepertoire nested amplicon-rescue multiplex PCR (arm-PCR) platform from RNA. TCRdb itself trimmed the public reads at Q25 with fastp, ran MiXCR and retained productive beta chains. Identical CDR3 proteins give one entry, which carries the most common genes and DNA. The sample data list about 180,000 distinct CDR3 sequences, and around 40% of these were observed just once. The ten biggest clones cover roughly 5.2% of the sample. Source material: glioma tissue, nonneoplastic brain tissue, or PBMCs (not recorded which). These receptors came from a human donor with low-grade glioma or glioblastoma, undergoing nonglioma brain surgery, or in good health (not recorded which).

The table lists this clonotype with a count of one. A much larger clonotype is one base distant, so this may be a read error. The rearrangement joins TRBV27 to TRBJ2-7; D remains unclear. The CDR3 length is 14 residues. Germline CDR1 and CDR2: MNHEY and SMNVEV (reference sequence). This chain's CDR3 is CASRGTPFSYEQCF. The CDR3 region has the DNA TGTGCCAGCAGAGGAACGCCTTTCTCCTACGAGCAGTGCTTC.

This clonotype was seen more than once but under ten times. This chain links TRBV5-1 with TRBJ2-3, with D tentatively TRBD2 (5 bases). In germline, CDR1 is SGHRS, CDR2 YFSETQ. Trimming shortened V by 0 bases and J by 5 bases, and 13 bases separated the two germline ends. This CDR3 region has 15 residues. As DNA, the CDR3 is TGCGCCAGCAGCTTGGCACGAGCGGTCCAAGATACGCAGTATTTT. Translated, it gives CASSLARAVQDTQYF. The whole variable domain, remainder taken from reference TRBV5-1 and TRBJ2-3, is KAGVTQTPRYLIKTRGQQVTLSCSPISGHRSVSWYQQTPGQGLQFLFEYFSETQRNKGNFPGRFSGRQFSNSRSEMNVSTLELGDSALYLCASSLARAVQDTQYFGPGTRLTVL.

The CDR3 nucleotides read TGTGCCACCAGTGAATATAGCAATCAGCCCCAGCATTTT. Its protein is CATSEYSNQPQHF. The V gene is TRBV24-1, the J gene TRBJ1-5; no clear D gene. CDR3 length: 13 amino acids. Trimming took off 4 bases at V and 0 bases at J, with 3 bases between the two ends. Germline V gives CDR1 KGHDR, CDR2 SFDVKD.

A word on this clonotype: A single base separates this from a much larger clone, so it may be a read error. J is TRBJ1-4 and V is TRBV20-1; perhaps TRBD1 as D (5 bases). V shed 2 bases and J shed 4 bases, with 14 bases lying between them. Looked up from germline, CDR1 is DFQATT and CDR2 is SNEGSKA (reference sequence). The CDR3 consists of 15 residues. The CDR3 spells CSARKGWGINEKLFF. The CDR3 region has the DNA TGCAGTGCTAGAAAGGGTTGGGGGATTAATGAAAAACTGTTTTTT.

A word on this clonotype: A much more abundant neighbour one base away suggests this may be a read error. J is TRBJ2-7 and V is TRBV6-1; no definite D call. Per germline, CDR1 MNHNS and CDR2 SASEGT. This CDR3 region has 12 residues. Trimming took off 6 bases at V and 1 base at J, with 7 bases between the two ends. CDR3 nucleotides: TGTGCCAGCAGCCAGGAATCCTACGAGCAGTACTTC. This encodes CASSQESYEQYF.

Of note for this clonotype: A read error may explain this, as a much larger clone is one base away. The chain recombines TRBV10-3 with TRBJ2-3; 8 bases are shared with TRBD1. The CDR3 is made up of 13 amino acids. Germline V gene lookup returns CDR1 ENHRY and CDR2 SYGVKD. V lost 9 bases and J lost 5; bases outside the gene matches: 7. The DNA of the CDR3 is TGTGCCATGACAGGGGATGACATAGATACGCAGTATTTT. Its protein product is CAMTGDDIDTQYF.

The chain is built from TRBV6-1 and TRBJ2-6; no clear D gene. The CDR3 totals 13 residues. Germline V gene data show CDR1 as MNHNS and CDR2 as SASEGT. Here the CDR3 DNA reads TGTACCTCGGGCACGACTGGGGCCAACGTCCTGACTTTC. Amino acid sequence: CTSGTTGANVLTF.